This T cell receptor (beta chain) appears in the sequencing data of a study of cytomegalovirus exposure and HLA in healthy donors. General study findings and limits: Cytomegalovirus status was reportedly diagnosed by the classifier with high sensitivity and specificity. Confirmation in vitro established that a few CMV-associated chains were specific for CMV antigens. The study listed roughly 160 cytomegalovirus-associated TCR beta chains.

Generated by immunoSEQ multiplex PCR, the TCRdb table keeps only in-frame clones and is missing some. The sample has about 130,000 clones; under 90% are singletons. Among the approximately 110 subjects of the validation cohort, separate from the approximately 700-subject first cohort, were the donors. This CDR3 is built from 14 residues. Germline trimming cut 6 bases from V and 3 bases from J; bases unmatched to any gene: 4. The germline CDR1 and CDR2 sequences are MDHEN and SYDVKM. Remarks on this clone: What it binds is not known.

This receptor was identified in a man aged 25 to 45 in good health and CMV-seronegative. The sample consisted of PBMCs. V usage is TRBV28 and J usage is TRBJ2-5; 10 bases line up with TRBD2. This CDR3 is CASRATSGEETQYF. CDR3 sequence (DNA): TGTGCCAGCAGGGCCACTAGCGGGGAAGAGACCCAGTACTTC.